This TCR beta chain was recorded in a study of identical twins. V was shortened by 11 bases and J by 0 bases, with 30 bases between the two germline ends. The germline V gene has CDR1 MNHEY and CDR2 SVGEGT. The CDR3 contains 19 residues. TCRdb reanalysed the 5' RACE reads using MiXCR and keeps one entry per CDR3 protein. The sample lists about 570,000 distinct CDR3 sequences; around a tenth were seen once. These data were also reused for a study on yellow fever vaccine responses in identical twins.

Sequencing used PBMCs. The receptor was isolated from a woman between 18 and 29 years old in good health. The chain joins TRBV6-2 or TRBV6-3 to TRBJ2-3; perhaps TRBD2 as D (7 bases). The CDR3 DNA sequence: TGTGCCTTCAGTTACCCGGGGGGCTATGGCTTAACGAGCACAGATACGCAGTATTTT. It specifies CAFSYPGGYGLTSTDTQYF.